This is a list of T cell receptor beta chains from one sample in a study of control samples from healthy donors and cancer patients. Here immunoSEQ multiplex PCR was the method, and the copy in TCRdb shows in-frame clones only, minus some. The sample records hundreds of thousands of clones, about 93% being singletons. The specimen was PBMCs. These receptors originate from a man between 40 and 49 years old with head and neck cancer. CDR3s include the opening cysteine and the closing phenylalanine or tryptophan. D genes are given only for firm matches. A clone size is listed for some rows: how often the clone was seen (once, few, many), or a class if it is expanded.

TRBJ1-1,TRBV29-1,-,-,CSVEGRTAEAFF,TGCAGCGTTGAGGGCCGCACTGCGGAAGCTTTCTTT
TRBJ2-7,TRBV5-4,once,-,CASSLGLGASEQYF,TGTGCCAGCAGCTTGGGCCTTGGGGCCAGCGAGCAGTACTTC
TRBJ2-1,TRBV2,-,-,CASRDSNVGNEQFF,TGTGCCAGCAGGGACAGCAATGTCGGCAATGAGCAGTTCTTC
TRBJ1-1,TRBV10-1,-,-,CASTRGGSNTEAFF,TGCGCCAGCACCCGGGGCGGGAGTAACACTGAAGCTTTCTTT
TRBJ1-1,TRBV5-1,-,-,CASSLMGENTEAFF,TGCGCCAGCAGCTTAATGGGGGAAAACACTGAAGCTTTCTTT
TRBJ1-2,TRBV5-1,-,-,CASRDPGDVGYTF,TGCGCCAGCAGGGACCCAGGGGACGTTGGCTACACCTTC
TRBJ1-1,TRBV5-1,-,-,CASSEALDAKETFF,TGCGCCAGCAGCGAGGCCCTGGACGCCAAGGAGACTTTCTTT
TRBJ1-4,TRBV5-6,-,TRBD1,CASSRENRGEKLFF,TGTGCCAGCAGCCGGGAAAACAGGGGTGAAAAACTGTTTTTT
TRBJ2-2,TRBV6-4,-,-,CASSESGSYTGELFF,TGTGCCAGCAGTGAATCCGGCAGCTACACCGGGGAGCTGTTTTTT
TRBJ1-1,TRBV11-1,few,TRBD1,CASSDRVNTEAFF,TGTGCCAGCAGCGACAGGGTGAACACTGAAGCTTTCTTT
TRBJ2-3,TRBV12-3/TRBV12-4,-,TRBD2,CASSRTSDGTQYF,TGTGCCAGCAGTCGTACTAGCGACGGTACGCAGTATTTT
TRBJ1-5,TRBV27,-,-,CASSQKGDNNQPQHF,TGTGCCAGCAGTCAAAAAGGCGACAACAATCAGCCCCAGCATTTT
TRBJ2-5,TRBV7-2,-,TRBD1,CASSFGTGTETQYF,TGTGCCAGCAGCTTCGGGACAGGGACAGAGACCCAGTACTTC
TRBJ2-5,TRBV29-1,-,-,CSVDRVGGQETQYF,TGCAGCGTTGACAGGGTAGGAGGGCAAGAGACCCAGTACTTC
TRBJ2-7,TRBV19,-,-,CASSIPGNSYEQYF,TGTGCCAGTAGTATACCGGGAAACTCCTACGAGCAGTACTTC
TRBJ1-6,TRBV30,once,TRBD1,CACSGTGISPLHF,TGTGCCTGCTCCGGGACAGGGATCTCACCCCTCCACTTT
TRBJ1-1,TRBV10-2,-,-,CASSVGTEAFF,TGCGCCAGCTCGGTTGGGACTGAAGCTTTCTTT